What follows is one T cell receptor (beta chain) and its context. Clones were read by immunoSEQ multiplex PCR, and TCRdb kept only the in-frame ones, dropping some. The table records approximately 300,000 clones, over 75% of them present only once. Seattle's cohort entered during active infection and was followed longitudinally. This specimen comes from a study of blood T cell repertoires in COVID-19. This CDR3 comprises 13 residues. J was trimmed by 2 bases and V by 3 bases; bases with no gene match: 4. Germline lookup yields CDR1 DFQATT and CDR2 SNEGSKA (reference sequence). This chain connects TRBV20-1 to TRBJ2-7; 7 bases align to TRBD1. Sample: peripheral blood. The TCR comes from a woman in her thirties with COVID-19, enrolled during active disease. The CDR3, as DNA: TGCAGTGCTAGTGATACAGGGGCCTACGAGCAGTACTTC. It specifies CSASDTGAYEQYF.